This T cell receptor (beta chain) was captured in a study of Graves' ophthalmopathy and Graves' hyperthyroidism (dated by TCRdb to the late 2010s). Describing the broader study: Peripheral blood was collected at initial diagnosis, before any treatment. The 75 to 100 discovery patients were randomly split 7:3 into training and test sets. In total, 135 blood samples were TCR-sequenced: around 42 ophthalmopathy, over 70 hyperthyroidism and some 17 hyperthyroidism-to-ophthalmopathy patients. T-cell repertoires of thyroid tissue and blood were compared in a handful of hyperthyroidism patients. A discovery set of more than 90 patients (43 ophthalmopathy, about 59 stable hyperthyroidism) was enrolled to explore V-J signatures distinguishing ophthalmopathy from hyperthyroidism. An independent validation cohort comprised around 20 hyperthyroidism patients and some 16 patients who later progressed from hyperthyroidism to ophthalmopathy. Following sample collection, hyperthyroidism patients were given methimazole at a starting dose of 30 mg daily, and ophthalmopathy patients were given high-dose intravenous methylprednisolone. TCR beta repertoire signatures were used to distinguish Graves' ophthalmopathy from Graves' hyperthyroidism and to predict progression to ophthalmopathy.

Hyperthyroidism was defined as stable when no progression to ophthalmopathy occurred within 18 months of follow-up. Hyperthyroidism patients were newly diagnosed, were aged 18 to 65 years, and had a disease duration under 2 months. Patients were excluded if they had other autoimmune diseases, uncontrolled infections, pregnancy or lactation. Diagnosis relied on clinical symptoms, serum thyroxine, TRAb, thyroid ultrasound and orbital computed tomography. Using Ficoll-Paque density gradient centrifugation, PBMCs were isolated from about 9.4 ml of fresh peripheral blood. Total RNA was extracted with Trizol reagent and quality-checked on an Agilent 2100 Bioanalyzer. The sample holds a few counts of this clonotype. What antigen it recognizes has not been identified. Base qualities were left out, and no much larger clone turns up one base away. For repertoire sequencing, TCR beta CDR3 regions were amplified from RNA transcripts. The first round of RT-PCR was done with HTBI primers and the Qiagen OneStep RT-PCR kit, and was followed by a second round of multiplex PCR, then size selection and purification. Libraries were sequenced paired-end with 100 bp reads on an Illumina HiSeq2000. In the source study's methods: SOAPnuke was used to process the reads, removing any read that contained adapters or uncalled bases, had a mean Phred below 15, or lacked an exact match to the constant primer or identifier. COPE v1.2.5 was used to merge high-quality paired reads. Unique nucleotide sequences were defined as clonotypes and aligned to IMGT TRB V, D and J references using MiTCR v1.1. The analysis was limited to V-J combinations with a frequency above 0.0001, which together covered around 99% of the repertoires. A TCR clonal expansion and chaos score per V-J combination was defined as the ratio of F50 clonal expansion to chaos observed in the TCRdist matrix. Features were reduced by Welch's t-statistics and random forest to approximately 13 V-J combinations, which fed a naive Bayes classifier. The Morisita-Horn index was used to measure how similar the thyroid and blood repertoires were. TCRdb itself trimmed the public reads at Q25 with fastp, ran MiXCR and retained productive beta chains. Each entry merges the rows of one CDR3 protein and shows their most common DNA and genes. The V and J calls and clone size are TCRdb's, not the authors'. Across this sample there are hundreds of thousands of distinct CDR3 sequences, with around 20% seen only once. The ten most abundant clones make up 2.5% to 3% of the sample.

What the authors observed across the whole study: Sample size was not predetermined statistically, and investigators were not blinded to group allocation. The 13-signature model separated ophthalmopathy from stable hyperthyroidism with approximately 85% sensitivity and approximately 83% specificity in cross-validation, and 80%/75% in the test set. In validation, the model predicted ophthalmopathy progression with about 71% sensitivity and around 72% specificity; some 13 predicted patients were CT-confirmed with GO in a median of 6.5 months. Most expanded thyroid clonotypes with frequency above 0.001 were also detected in blood, suggesting blood repertoires may reflect the thyroid immune response.

Sample: peripheral blood. The receptor's source is a woman between 18 and 30 years old with stable Graves' hyperthyroidism. Donor details come from another sample of the same person, matched by shared clones.

The CDR3 protein sequence reads: CASSVATDTQYF. Read as DNA, the sequence is TGTGCCAGCAGCGTAGCTACGGATACGCAGTATTTT. The sequence links TRBV9 to TRBJ2-3; no confident D gene assignment can be made. CDR1 and CDR2 (SGDLS, YYNGEE) derive from the germline V gene. Relative to germline, V is 0 bases shorter and J is 6 bases shorter, with 5 bases between their ends. The CDR3 holds 12 amino acids from the cysteine to the phenylalanine. Just the 36-base CDR3 DNA is kept, in frame starting at base 1.